Shown below are 16 T cell receptor beta chains from a single sample sequenced in a study of graft-versus-host responses after intestinal transplantation. Only in-frame clones appear in the TCRdb table, and some are missing; sequencing was by immunoSEQ multiplex PCR. The sample has approximately 97,000 clones, 90% to 95% seen once. These TCRs' antigens remain unknown. The sequencing used unstimulated CD4+ T cells sorted from spleen or lymph node cells, collected before transplant. These receptors all stem from a human donor who was the organ donor for an intestinal transplant.

This sequence joins TRBV7-2 and TRBJ1-2, with D possibly being TRBD1 (5 bases). Trimming removed 1 base at V and 3 bases at J, with 9 bases between. Looked up from germline, CDR1 is SGHTA and CDR2 is FQGNSA. CDR3 length equals 14 residues. This chain's CDR3 is CASSLVGGDYGYTF. The CDR3 DNA is TGTGCCAGCAGCTTAGTTGGGGGGGACTATGGCTACACCTTC.

The genes are TRBV4-2 and TRBJ2-1, with 8 bases lining up with TRBD2. The junction had 7 bases not matched to a gene; V was cut back by 1 base and J by 5 bases. Germline values: CDR1 LGHNA, CDR2 YNFKEQ. This CDR3 has 16 residues. In DNA form, the CDR3 reads TGTGCCAGCAGCCAAGTCGCGGGGCGGGGGGACAATGAGCAGTTCTTC. This translates into CASSQVAGRGDNEQFF.

The chain combines TRBV11-2 with TRBJ2-5; tentative D call: TRBD2 (5 bases). This CDR3 has 15 residues. Looked up from germline, CDR1 is SGHAT and CDR2 is FQNNGV. V was trimmed by 1 base and J by 5 bases, leaving 14 bases between them. DNA of the CDR3: TGTGCCAGCAGCTTAGGTCTACGAGGGCGGGAGACCCAGTACTTC. It codes for CASSLGLRGRETQYF.

The chain is built from TRBV5-6 and TRBJ2-5; 10 bases match TRBD1. TRBJ2-7 explains the end of the DNA better; the J call may be wrong. Germline V lookup: CDR1 SGHDT, CDR2 YYEEEE. CDR3 size: 15 residues. The CDR3 here is CASSLDGTGVNEQYF. CDR3 nucleotide sequence: TGTGCCAGCAGCTTGGACGGGACAGGGGTGAACGAGCAGTACTTC.

This chain connects TRBV4-2 to TRBJ1-5; TRBD1 aligns across 7 bases. The CDR3 is 14 residues long. Germline CDR1 and CDR2: LGHNA and YNFKEQ. J was trimmed by 4 bases and V by 7 bases; bases with no gene match: 7. CDR3 DNA sequence: TGTGCCAGCAACGAGGGGGCGGCAAATCAGCCCCAGCATTTT. It is translated as CASNEGAANQPQHF.

The rearrangement uses TRBV5-6 and TRBJ2-7; D might be TRBD1 (6 bases). The CDR3 sequence is 15 residues long. Trimming took 3 bases from V and 0 from J, leaving 13 bases between them. Looked up from germline, CDR1 is SGHDT and CDR2 is YYEEEE. CDR3 nucleotides: TGTGCCAGCAGCTGGGGGCCCGCAGGCTCCTACGAGCAGTACTTC. Translation: CASSWGPAGSYEQYF.

The chain is built from TRBV5-1 and TRBJ2-7; TRBD1 matches 10 bases. CDR1 and CDR2 from the germline V gene are SGHRS and YFSETQ. The CDR3 runs to 15 residues. V lost 4 bases, J lost 5 bases, and 9 bases stayed unmatched. The CDR3 protein is CASSQGGTGANEQYF. CDR3 nucleotide sequence: TGCGCCAGCAGCCAAGGAGGGACAGGGGCCAACGAGCAGTACTTC.

The gene calls are TRBV28 and TRBJ1-6, with 8 nucleotides matching TRBD1. Germline lookup yields CDR1 MDHEN and CDR2 SYDVKM. With 8 bases clipped from V and 9 bases from J, the junction kept 9 bases outside the gene matches. This CDR3 has 14 residues. CDR3 sequence: CASGSGTGTSPLHF. The CDR3 coding sequence is TGTGCCAGCGGATCCGGGACAGGTACTTCACCCCTCCACTTT.

V usage is TRBV19 and J usage is TRBJ1-1; 7 positions agree with TRBD1. With 7 bases clipped from V and 6 bases from J, the junction kept 11 bases outside the gene matches. The CDR3 extends over 14 amino acids. Germline loops: CDR1 LNHDA, CDR2 SQIVND (reference sequence). The CDR3 sequence is CASKGGGPGAEAFF. The CDR3 DNA is TGTGCCAGTAAAGGGGGCGGCCCTGGGGCTGAAGCTTTCTTT.

This rearrangement joins TRBV5-1 to TRBJ2-5, with 8 bases fitting TRBD2. Germline trimming cut 3 bases from V and 9 bases from J; bases unmatched to any gene: 16. This CDR3 contains 16 residues. Germline-derived CDR1 and CDR2 are SGHRS and YFSETQ. The CDR3 loop is CASSSGGRGAPGAQYF. The CDR3 coding sequence is TGCGCCAGCAGCTCCGGGGGGCGGGGGGCCCCAGGGGCCCAGTACTTC.

V and J are TRBV28 and TRBJ1-1, with a weak D call TRBD1 (5 bases). Germline V gene lookup returns CDR1 MDHEN and CDR2 SYDVKM. CDR3 length: 16 residues. V lost 6 bases, J lost 1 base, and 18 bases lay in between. The CDR3 loop is CASSVSTGWRNTEAFF. The CDR3 bases are TGTGCCAGCAGCGTAAGTACAGGCTGGAGGAACACTGAAGCTTTCTTT.

This rearrangement joins TRBV5-1 to TRBJ1-1; D perhaps matches TRBD1 (5 bases). Trimming cost V 4 bases and J 4 bases, with 17 bases left between them. Germline CDR1 reads SGHRS; CDR2 reads YFSETQ. This CDR3 is built from 15 residues. CDR3 coding DNA: TGCGCCAGCAGCACACACACGCCGGGGGGCACTGAAGCTTTCTTT. Translated, it gives CASSTHTPGGTEAFF.

The chain couples TRBV19 to TRBJ2-7; TRBD1 matches 11 bases. CDR1 is LNHDA and CDR2 is SQIVND in the germline V gene (reference sequence). The CDR3 has 16 amino acids. V was pared by 4 bases and J by 2 bases, with 7 bases of the junction left unmatched. The CDR3 loop is CASSTPGQGVAYEQYF. As DNA, the CDR3 is TGTGCCAGTAGTACACCGGGACAGGGGGTTGCCTACGAGCAGTACTTC.

The genes are TRBV6-5 and TRBJ2-3; 8 nucleotides agree with TRBD1. The CDR3 covers 14 residues. CDR1 is MNHEY and CDR2 is SVGAGI in the germline V gene. The ends lost 6 bases at V and 6 bases at J; junction bases unmatched: 8. The CDR3 DNA sequence: TGTGCCAGCAGCCTCGCAGGGGGCATTGATACGCAGTATTTT. This sequence encodes CASSLAGGIDTQYF.

The chain links TRBV19 to TRBJ1-2; TRBD1 matches at 8 bases. This CDR3 region has 16 residues. Germline-derived CDR1 and CDR2 are LNHDA and SQIVND (reference sequence). After removal of 4 bases from V and 1 base from J, the junction contained 8 bases not matched to a gene. In DNA form, the CDR3 reads TGTGCCAGTAGTACCCCAGGACAGGGCCTTAACTATGGCTACACCTTC. As protein: CASSTPGQGLNYGYTF. The variable domain in full, completed from reference TRBV19 and TRBJ1-2, reads DGGITQSPKYLFRKEGQNVTLSCEQNLNHDAMYWYRQDPGQGLRLIYYSQIVNDFQKGDIAEGYSVSREKKESFPLTVTSAQKNPTAFYLCASSTPGQGLNYGYTFGSGTRLTVV.

The chain combines TRBV5-1 with TRBJ2-5; D is ambiguous. The length of the CDR3 is 11 residues. CDR1 and CDR2 (germline): SGHRS, YFSETQ. V dropped 4 bases and J dropped 10 bases, with 11 bases sitting between them. This CDR3 reads CASSLTEVQYF. The CDR3, as DNA: TGCGCCAGCAGCCTAACTGAAGTCCAGTACTTC.